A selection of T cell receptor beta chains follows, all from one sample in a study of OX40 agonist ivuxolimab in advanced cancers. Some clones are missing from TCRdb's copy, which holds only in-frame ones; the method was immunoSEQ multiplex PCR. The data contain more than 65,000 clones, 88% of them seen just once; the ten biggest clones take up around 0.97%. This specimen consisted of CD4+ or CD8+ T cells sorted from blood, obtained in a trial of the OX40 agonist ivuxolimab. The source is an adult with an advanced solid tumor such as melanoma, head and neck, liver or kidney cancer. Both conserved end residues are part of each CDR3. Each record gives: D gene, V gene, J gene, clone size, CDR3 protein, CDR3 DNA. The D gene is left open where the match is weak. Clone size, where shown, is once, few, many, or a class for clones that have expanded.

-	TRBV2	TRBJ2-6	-	CASMYEGKWGGANVLTF	TGTGCCAGCATGTATGAGGGGAAGTGGGGAGGGGCCAACGTCCTGACTTTC
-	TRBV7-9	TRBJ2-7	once	CASSPRLGRGHEQYF	TGTGCCAGCAGCCCAAGGTTGGGCCGGGGCCACGAGCAGTACTTC
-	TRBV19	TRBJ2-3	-	CASRRNRAQDTQYF	TGTGCCTCCCGAAGGAACAGGGCCCAAGATACGCAGTATTTT
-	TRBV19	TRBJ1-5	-	CASSKGHGNPNQPQHF	TGTGCCAGTAGTAAAGGGCATGGGAACCCCAATCAGCCCCAGCATTTT
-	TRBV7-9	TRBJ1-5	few	CASSLSGDQPQHF	TGTGCCAGCAGCTTAAGCGGGGATCAGCCCCAGCATTTT
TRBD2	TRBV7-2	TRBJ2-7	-	CASLPGGSGRIGEQYF	TGTGCCAGCTTGCCTGGGGGGAGCGGGAGGATAGGCGAGCAGTACTTC
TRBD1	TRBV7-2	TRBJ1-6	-	CASSSRTGGNSPLHF	TGTGCCAGCAGCTCCCGGACAGGGGGGAATTCACCCCTCCACTTT
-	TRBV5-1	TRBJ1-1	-	CASTSTDMTSTEAFF	TGCGCCAGCACCTCGACCGACATGACCAGCACTGAAGCTTTCTTT
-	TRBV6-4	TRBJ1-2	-	CATMVPPAGPSNYGYTF	TGTGCCACCATGGTCCCCCCAGCGGGGCCCTCTAACTATGGCTACACCTTC
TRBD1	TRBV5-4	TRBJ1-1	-	CASSRGSGGQTEAFF	TGTGCCAGCAGCCGCGGCTCAGGGGGCCAGACTGAAGCTTTCTTT
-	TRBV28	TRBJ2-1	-	CASSFGAGGEQFF	TGTGCCAGCAGTTTCGGGGCAGGCGGTGAGCAGTTCTTC
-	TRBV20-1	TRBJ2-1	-	CSAKGANEQFF	TGCAGTGCTAAGGGCGCAAATGAGCAGTTCTTC
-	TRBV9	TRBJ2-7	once	CASSVGLTYEQYF	TGTGCCAGCAGCGTAGGGTTGACGTACGAGCAGTACTTC